Listed below are T cell receptor beta chains from one sample, sequenced in a study of T cells in Graves' hyperthyroidism and ophthalmopathy. TCRdb passed the multiplex PCR reads through MiXCR, listing each CDR3 protein once. The data contain some 350,000 distinct CDR3 sequences, approximately 14% of them singletons. The specimen was blood. Source of these receptors: a woman aged 18-29 years with Graves' hyperthyroidism that later progressed to Graves' ophthalmopathy. Each CDR3 is given with its conserved first and last residue. The D gene is left open where the match is weak.

TRBV5-5 | - | CASSLAGSASYEQYF
TRBV7-9 | - | CASSITTVDEQYF
TRBV7-2 | - | CASREGAGAQYF
TRBV29-1 | - | CSVDVGGSGNTIYF
TRBV7-9 | - | CASSLALLEIQFF
TRBV10-3 | - | CATRGDYEQYF
TRBV28 | - | CASRPPGQKGETQYF
TRBV3-1 | TRBD1 | CASSLGSGQGASSGNTIYF
TRBV29-1 | TRBD1 | CSVALTGARTDTQYF
TRBV6-1 | - | CASSPLQVAPGAFF
TRBV27 | - | CASSLGALVETQYF
TRBV2 | TRBD2 | CASNFGTSGRGSSYEQYF
TRBV6-5 | - | CASSYYRGGNEQFF
TRBV13 | - | CASSLGGANYGYTF
TRBV28 | TRBD2 | CATSPGGPTDTQYF
TRBV5-1 | TRBD2 | CASSRGLTSGKSTDTQYF
TRBV7-2 | - | CASSPPGPSLAKNIQYF
TRBV13 | TRBD1 | CASSSLGGQGLQETQYF
TRBV27 | - | CASSLSMRETGDTQYF
TRBV12-3/TRBV12-4 | TRBD2 | CASSLWRENDEQFF
TRBV11-2 | - | CASSKGENTEAFF
TRBV28 | - | CASASATENIQYF
TRBV2 | TRBD1 | CAGKQGTHSYEQYF
TRBV19 | TRBD2 | CASSIRLWTSGSSYNEQFF
TRBV7-9 | - | CASSSLGTEQFF
TRBV3-1 | TRBD1 | CASSLGGGRANYGYTF
TRBV5-1 | - | CASSLSWGRGTDTQYF
TRBV7-2 | - | CASSQEQMNTEAFF
TRBV7-9 | TRBD1 | CASSPGGTYNEQFF
TRBV11-3 | - | CASSLGLGGADTQYF
TRBV4-3 | - | CASSQVGAGELFF
TRBV5-8 | - | CASSLRTDYGYTF
TRBV5-1 | - | CASSLVRGGVYEQYF
TRBV28 | TRBD2 | CASSLELAGVGTDTQYF
TRBV27 | TRBD2 | CASSTGTSGLNEQFF
TRBV15 | TRBD1 | CATSKTGDEQYF
TRBV2 | TRBD2 | CASSAASGSRGGETQYF
TRBV12-3/TRBV12-4 | - | CASSWPIGTQYF
TRBV20-1 | - | CSGKVGNQPQHF
TRBV25-1 | - | CASSEYERQKLFF
TRBV7-8 | - | CASSLRASEDTGELFF
TRBV20-1 | TRBD2 | CSYYSGSSYNEQFF
TRBV7-2 | - | CASSLSSLSGNLKGGYTF
TRBV20-1 | - | CSASGGYGYTF
TRBV28 | TRBD1 | CASSPGGGLSGNTIYF